This entry concerns a single T cell receptor beta chain. This sample stems from a study of technical replicates of blood from several donors. Assay: immunoSEQ multiplex PCR; the TCRdb copy retains only in-frame clones and omits some. In the table there are 45,000 to 55,000 clones, 94% of which are singletons. The specimen sequenced was T cells isolated from PBMCs. The sequence was obtained from a human donor in good health.

CDR3 loop: CASSLQLAGGLNEQFF. CDR3 DNA: TGCGCCAGCAGCTTGCAACTAGCGGGGGGATTGAATGAGCAGTTCTTC. The chain joins TRBV5-1 to TRBJ2-1; 12 positions match TRBD2. V lost 1 base and J lost 7; bases outside the gene matches: 6. The germline V gene encodes CDR1 SGHRS and CDR2 YFSETQ. The CDR3 extends over 16 amino acids.